These 8 T cell receptor beta chains share one sample of origin, sequenced in a study of blood T cell repertoires in COVID-19. Using immunoSEQ multiplex PCR, the repertoire was profiled, and TCRdb retains in-frame clones only, with some absent. The data hold about 220,000 clones, with almost 90% observed a single time. Sequencing input: PBMCs or T cells enriched from blood (not recorded which). The receptors were sampled from a man under 40 who had been exposed to COVID-19.

The chain is built from TRBV7-9 and TRBJ1-1, with 8 bases that match TRBD1. V gave up 1 base and J gave up 0 bases; unmatched junction bases: 7. The CDR3 spans 17 residues. Germline V lookup: CDR1 SEHNR, CDR2 FQNEAQ (reference sequence). The CDR3 nucleotides are TGTGCCAGCAGCTTAGTGGCAGGGGGCGGGTTGAACACTGAAGCTTTCTTT. Residues: CASSLVAGGGLNTEAFF.

The genes are TRBV6-5 and TRBJ2-3; perhaps TRBD2 as D (6 bases). V was trimmed by 2 bases and J by 2 bases, leaving 14 bases between them. The CDR3 runs 16 residues. CDR1 and CDR2 from the germline V gene are MNHEY and SVGAGI. The CDR3 DNA follows: TGTGCCAGCAGTTACCGGGACTTATCTTCCACAGATACGCAGTATTTT. Its protein product is CASSYRDLSSTDTQYF.

The chain is built from TRBV19 and TRBJ1-6; the D gene is possibly TRBD1 (5 bases). The CDR3 runs to 17 residues. Germline loops: CDR1 LNHDA, CDR2 SQIVND (reference sequence). Trimming stripped 5 bases from V and 8 bases from J, with 22 bases between. The CDR3 DNA follows: TGTGCCAGTAGTTTCCTTACGGGGGGTACGGTAGATTCACCCCTCCACTTT. Its translation: CASSFLTGGTVDSPLHF. The whole variable domain, filled in from reference TRBV19 and TRBJ1-6, reads DGGITQSPKYLFRKEGQNVTLSCEQNLNHDAMYWYRQDPGQGLRLIYYSQIVNDFQKGDIAEGYSVSREKKESFPLTVTSAQKNPTAFYLCASSFLTGGTVDSPLHFGNGTRLTVT.

The chain employs TRBV5-1 and TRBJ1-2; 8 bases match TRBD1. CDR3 size: 13 residues. Germline V gene data show CDR1 as SGHRS and CDR2 as YFSETQ. V shed 4 bases and J 7 bases; nucleotides not matched to a gene: 6. The CDR3 DNA reads TGCGCCAGCAGCCCGACAGGGGAGCGTGGCTACACCTTC. Residues: CASSPTGERGYTF.

This clone was observed once. CDR3 sequence: CASSLEQGGTTDTQYF. In DNA, the CDR3 is TGTGCCAGCAGCTTAGAACAGGGGGGAACCACAGATACGCAGTATTTT. The J gene is TRBJ2-3, the V gene TRBV7-2; 8 nucleotides line up with TRBD1. CDR3 length: 16 residues. Losses at the gene ends were 1 base for V and 2 bases for J; bases not matched to a gene: 5. Per germline, CDR1 SGHTA and CDR2 FQGNSA.

J is TRBJ2-1 and V is TRBV2, with D perhaps TRBD2 (6 bases). This CDR3 has 13 amino acids. V lost 6 bases and J 5 bases, leaving 11 bases between the germline ends. In germline, CDR1 is SNHLY, CDR2 FYNNEI. CDR3 coding DNA: TGTGCCAGCAGCCCGACTAGAGACAATGAGCAGTTCTTC. Its translation is CASSPTRDNEQFF.

This chain links TRBV12-3 or TRBV12-4 with TRBJ2-1; D is perhaps TRBD2 (7 bases). The CDR3 loop spans 12 amino acids. V dropped 6 bases and J dropped 8 bases, with 11 bases sitting between them. The CDR3 loop is CASSWGGDEQFF. CDR3 sequence (DNA): TGTGCCAGCAGCTGGGGGGGCGATGAGCAGTTCTTC.

The chain combines TRBV19 with TRBJ1-2, with D possibly matching TRBD1 (6 bases). V lost 4 bases, J lost 8 bases, and 17 bases lay in between. Germline V gene sequence: CDR1 LNHDA, CDR2 SQIVND (reference sequence). The CDR3 has 14 amino acids. The DNA for the CDR3 is TGTGCCAGTAGTAAGGAGTCCGGGACAAGGGGCTACACCTTC. This sequence encodes CASSKESGTRGYTF.